This T cell receptor beta chain appears in the sequencing data of a study of blood T cell repertoires in COVID-19. Clones were read by immunoSEQ multiplex PCR, and TCRdb kept only the in-frame ones, dropping some. The sample has 90,000 or so clones, 89% seen once. CDR1 is SNHLY, CDR2 FYNNEI, per germline. The V and J ends lost 7 bases and 2 bases respectively, with 14 bases between them. CDR3 size: 14 residues. The origin of this receptor is a woman in her sixties or seventies with acute or convalescent COVID-19. The sample was peripheral blood. The V gene is TRBV2, the J gene TRBJ1-1, with D possibly TRBD1 on 6 matching bases. CDR3 DNA sequence: TGTGCCAGCATAGCGGGCAGGGGAAACACTGAAGCTTTCTTT. Translation: CASIAGRGNTEAFF. Full variable domain (remainder filled in from reference TRBV2 and TRBJ1-1): EPEVTQTPSHQVTQMGQEVILRCVPISNHLYFYWYRQILGQKVEFLVSFYNNEISEKSEIFDDQFSVERPDGSNFTLKIRSTKLEDSAMYFCASIAGRGNTEAFFGQGTRLTVV.